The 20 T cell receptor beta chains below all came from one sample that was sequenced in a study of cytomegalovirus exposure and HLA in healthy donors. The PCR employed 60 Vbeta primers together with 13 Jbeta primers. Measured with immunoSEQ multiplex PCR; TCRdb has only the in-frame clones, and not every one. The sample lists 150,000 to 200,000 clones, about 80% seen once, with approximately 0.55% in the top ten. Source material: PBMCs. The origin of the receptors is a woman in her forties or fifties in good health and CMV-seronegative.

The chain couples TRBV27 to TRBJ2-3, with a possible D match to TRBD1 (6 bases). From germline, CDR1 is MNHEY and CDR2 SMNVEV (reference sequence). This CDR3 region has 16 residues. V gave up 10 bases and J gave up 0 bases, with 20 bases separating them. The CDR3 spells CATRGGGRLSTDTQYF. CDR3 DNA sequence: TGTGCCACCCGGGGTGGGGGCCGGTTAAGCACAGATACGCAGTATTTT.

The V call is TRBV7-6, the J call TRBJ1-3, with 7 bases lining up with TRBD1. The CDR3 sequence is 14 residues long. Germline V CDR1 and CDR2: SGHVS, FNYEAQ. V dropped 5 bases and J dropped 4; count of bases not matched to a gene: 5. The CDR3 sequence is CASSQRDRGNTIYF. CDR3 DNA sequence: TGTGCCAGCAGCCAAAGGGACAGAGGAAACACCATATATTTT.

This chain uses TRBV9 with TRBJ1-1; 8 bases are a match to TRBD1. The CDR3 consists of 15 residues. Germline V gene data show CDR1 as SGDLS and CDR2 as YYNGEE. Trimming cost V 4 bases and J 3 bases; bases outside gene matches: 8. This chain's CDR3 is CASSTTTGGHTEAFF. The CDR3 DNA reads TGTGCCAGCAGCACCACAACAGGGGGGCACACTGAAGCTTTCTTT.

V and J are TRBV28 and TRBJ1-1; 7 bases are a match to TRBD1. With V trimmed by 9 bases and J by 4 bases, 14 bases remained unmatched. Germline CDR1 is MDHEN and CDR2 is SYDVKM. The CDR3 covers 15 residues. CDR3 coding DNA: TGTGCCAGTCGAACAGGGGTGGGGTCAGGCACTGAAGCTTTCTTT. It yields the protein CASRTGVGSGTEAFF.

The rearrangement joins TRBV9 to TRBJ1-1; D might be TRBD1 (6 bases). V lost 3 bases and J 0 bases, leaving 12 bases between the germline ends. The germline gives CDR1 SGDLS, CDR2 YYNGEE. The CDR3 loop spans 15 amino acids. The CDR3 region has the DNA TGTGCCAGCAGCGCGAGGACAGCTATGAACACTGAAGCTTTCTTT. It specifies CASSARTAMNTEAFF.

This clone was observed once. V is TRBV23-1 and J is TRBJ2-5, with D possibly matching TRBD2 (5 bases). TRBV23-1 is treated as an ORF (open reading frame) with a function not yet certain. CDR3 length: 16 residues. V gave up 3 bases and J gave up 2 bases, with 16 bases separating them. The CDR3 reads CASSQRRVRRQETQYF. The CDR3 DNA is TGCGCCAGCAGTCAGCGGCGGGTCAGAAGACAAGAGACCCAGTACTTC.

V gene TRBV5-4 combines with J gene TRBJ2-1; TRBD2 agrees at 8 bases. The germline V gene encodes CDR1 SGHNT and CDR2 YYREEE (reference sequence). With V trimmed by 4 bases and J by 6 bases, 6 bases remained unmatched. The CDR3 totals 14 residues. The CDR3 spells CASSRSGSGNEQFF. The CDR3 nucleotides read TGTGCCAGCAGCCGAAGCGGGAGCGGCAATGAGCAGTTCTTC.

CDR3 in DNA: TGTGCCAGTAGTATACAGGGGCAAAGCACCCCGACCCTCCACTTT. Protein sequence: CASSIQGQSTPTLHF. This sequence joins TRBV19 and TRBJ1-6, with a weak D call TRBD1 (6 bases). Germline loops: CDR1 LNHDA, CDR2 SQIVND (reference sequence). Trimming took 2 bases from V and 14 from J, leaving 19 bases between them. The CDR3 runs to 15 residues.

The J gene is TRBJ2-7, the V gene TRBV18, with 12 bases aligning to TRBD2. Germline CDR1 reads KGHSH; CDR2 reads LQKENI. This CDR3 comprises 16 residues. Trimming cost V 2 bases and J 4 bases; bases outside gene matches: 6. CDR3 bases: TGTGCCAGCTCACCAGGCGGGACTAGCGGGTTTTACGAGCAGTACTTC. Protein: CASSPGGTSGFYEQYF.

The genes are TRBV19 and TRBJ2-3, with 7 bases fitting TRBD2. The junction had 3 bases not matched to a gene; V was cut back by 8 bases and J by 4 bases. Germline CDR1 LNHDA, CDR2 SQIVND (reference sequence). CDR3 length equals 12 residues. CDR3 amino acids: CASGLAADTQYF. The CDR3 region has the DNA TGTGCCAGTGGGCTAGCGGCAGATACGCAGTATTTT.

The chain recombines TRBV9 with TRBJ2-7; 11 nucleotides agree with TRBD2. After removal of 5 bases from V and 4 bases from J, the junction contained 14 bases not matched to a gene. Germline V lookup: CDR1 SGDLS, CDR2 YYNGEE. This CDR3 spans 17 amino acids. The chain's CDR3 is CASSRDFTSGSMYEQYF. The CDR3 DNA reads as TGTGCCAGCAGTCGTGACTTTACTAGCGGGAGTATGTACGAGCAGTACTTC.

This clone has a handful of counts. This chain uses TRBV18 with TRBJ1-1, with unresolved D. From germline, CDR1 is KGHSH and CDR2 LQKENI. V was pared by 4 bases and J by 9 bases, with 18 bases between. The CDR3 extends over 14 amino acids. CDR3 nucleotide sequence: TGTGCCAGCTCACTTCGCCCGCCCCCAGATCAAGCTTTCTTT. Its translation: CASSLRPPPDQAFF.

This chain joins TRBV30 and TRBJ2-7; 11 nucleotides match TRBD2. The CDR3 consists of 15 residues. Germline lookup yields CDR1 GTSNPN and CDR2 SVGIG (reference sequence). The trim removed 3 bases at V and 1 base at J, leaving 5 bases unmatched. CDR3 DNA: TGTGCCTGGAGGGGCCTAGCGGGGGGTTCCTACGAGCAGTACTTC. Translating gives CAWRGLAGGSYEQYF.

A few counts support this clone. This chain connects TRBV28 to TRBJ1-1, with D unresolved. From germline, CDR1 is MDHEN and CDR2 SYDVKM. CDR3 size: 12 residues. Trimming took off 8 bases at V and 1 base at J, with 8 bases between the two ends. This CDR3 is CASSPRNTEAFF. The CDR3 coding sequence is TGTGCCAGCTCTCCGAGGAACACTGAAGCTTTCTTT. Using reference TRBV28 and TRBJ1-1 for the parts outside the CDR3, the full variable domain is DVKVTQSSRYLVKRTGEKVFLECVQDMDHENMFWYRQDPGLGLRLIYFSYDVKMKEKGDIPEGYSVSREKKERFSLILESASTNQTSMYLCASSPRNTEAFFGQGTRLTVV.

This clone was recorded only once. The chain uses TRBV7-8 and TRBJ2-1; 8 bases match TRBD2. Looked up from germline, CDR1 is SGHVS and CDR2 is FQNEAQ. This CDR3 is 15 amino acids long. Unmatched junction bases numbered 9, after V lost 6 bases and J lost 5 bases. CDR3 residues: CASRSLAGGNNEQFF. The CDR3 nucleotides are TGTGCCAGCAGATCACTGGCGGGAGGTAACAATGAGCAGTTCTTC.

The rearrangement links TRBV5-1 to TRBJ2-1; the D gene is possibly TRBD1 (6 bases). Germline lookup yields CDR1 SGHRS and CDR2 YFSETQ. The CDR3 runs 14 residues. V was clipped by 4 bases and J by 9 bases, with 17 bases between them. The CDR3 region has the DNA TGCGCCAGCAGCCCGTTACAGGGTCCAGGTGAGCAGTTCTTC. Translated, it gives CASSPLQGPGEQFF.

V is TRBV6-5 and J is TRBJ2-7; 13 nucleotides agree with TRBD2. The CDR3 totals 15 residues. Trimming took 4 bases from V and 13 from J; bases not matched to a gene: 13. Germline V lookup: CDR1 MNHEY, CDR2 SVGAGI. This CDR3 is CASSSAGTSGISSYF. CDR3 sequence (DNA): TGTGCCAGCAGTTCAGCCGGGACTAGCGGGATTTCAAGCTACTTC.

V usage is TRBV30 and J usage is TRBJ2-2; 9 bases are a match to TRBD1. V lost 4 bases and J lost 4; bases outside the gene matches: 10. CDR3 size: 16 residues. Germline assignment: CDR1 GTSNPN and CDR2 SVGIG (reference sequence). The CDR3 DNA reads TGTGCCTGGAACCCGGGACAGGGTGTTTTCACCGGGGAGCTGTTTTTT. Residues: CAWNPGQGVFTGELFF.

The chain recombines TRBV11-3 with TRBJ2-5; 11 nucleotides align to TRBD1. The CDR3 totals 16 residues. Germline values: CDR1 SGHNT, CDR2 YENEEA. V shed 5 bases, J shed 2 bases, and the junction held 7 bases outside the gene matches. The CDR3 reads CASSRRTGGWQETQYF. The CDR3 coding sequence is TGTGCCAGCAGCCGACGGACAGGGGGCTGGCAAGAGACCCAGTACTTC.

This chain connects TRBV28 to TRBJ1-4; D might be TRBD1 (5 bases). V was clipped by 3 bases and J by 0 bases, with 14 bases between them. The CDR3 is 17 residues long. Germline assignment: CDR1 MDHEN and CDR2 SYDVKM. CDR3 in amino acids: CASSFPQGFATNEKLFF. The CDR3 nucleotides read TGTGCCAGCAGTTTCCCTCAGGGTTTTGCAACTAATGAAAAACTGTTTTTT.